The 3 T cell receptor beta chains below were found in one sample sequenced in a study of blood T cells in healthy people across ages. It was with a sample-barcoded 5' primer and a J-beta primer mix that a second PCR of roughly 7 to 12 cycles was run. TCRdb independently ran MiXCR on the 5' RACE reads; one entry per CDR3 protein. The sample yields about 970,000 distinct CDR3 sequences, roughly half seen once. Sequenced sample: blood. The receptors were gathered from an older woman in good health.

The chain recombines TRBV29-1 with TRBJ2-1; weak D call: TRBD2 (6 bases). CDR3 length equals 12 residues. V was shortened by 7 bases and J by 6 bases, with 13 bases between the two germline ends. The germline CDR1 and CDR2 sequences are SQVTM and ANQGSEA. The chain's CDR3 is CSGGVRGNEQFF. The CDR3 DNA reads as TGCAGCGGGGGGGTCCGGGGCAATGAGCAGTTCTTC.

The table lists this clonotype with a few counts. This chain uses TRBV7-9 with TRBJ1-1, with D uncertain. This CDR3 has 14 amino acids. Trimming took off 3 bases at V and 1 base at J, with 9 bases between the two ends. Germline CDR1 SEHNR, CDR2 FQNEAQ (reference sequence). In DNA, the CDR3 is TGTGCCAGCAGCTTTACCTTCGAGAACACTGAAGCTTTCTTT. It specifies CASSFTFENTEAFF.

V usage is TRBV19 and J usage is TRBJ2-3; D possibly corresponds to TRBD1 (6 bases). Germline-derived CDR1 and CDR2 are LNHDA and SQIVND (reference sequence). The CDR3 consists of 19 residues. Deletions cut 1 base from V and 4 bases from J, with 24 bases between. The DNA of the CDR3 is TGTGCCAGTAGTATAGCCCCCAAGAGGGGGTTCCAGGGAGCAGATACGCAGTATTTT. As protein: CASSIAPKRGFQGADTQYF.